The next 4 T cell receptor beta chains were all read from a single sample in a study of blood T cell repertoires in COVID-19. Data came from immunoSEQ multiplex PCR; TCRdb stores just in-frame clones and leaves some out. The sample lists fewer than 80,000 clones, roughly 90% seen once, with 16% in the top ten. The sequenced sample consisted of peripheral blood. The receptor source for this set is a woman of 80 years or more with active or convalescent COVID-19.

The V and J genes are TRBV15 and TRBJ2-1; D might be TRBD2 (6 bases). Trimming took 8 bases from V and 3 from J, leaving 14 bases between them. The CDR3 runs to 14 residues. Per the germline V gene, CDR1 is LNHNV and CDR2 is YYDKDF (reference sequence). CDR3 in DNA: TGTGCCACCCTAAGGGGCGGGGTCTACAATGAGCAGTTCTTC. Encoded protein: CATLRGGVYNEQFF. Complete variable domain (other parts from reference TRBV15 and TRBJ2-1): DAMVIQNPRYQVTQFGKPVTLSCSQTLNHNVMYWYQQKSSQAPKLLFHYYDKDFNNEADTPDNFQSRRPNTSFCFLDIRSPGLGDTAMYLCATLRGGVYNEQFFGPGTRLTVL.

J is TRBJ1-5 and V is TRBV10-3; 8 bases map to TRBD1. With 2 bases clipped from V and 0 bases from J, the junction kept 18 bases outside the gene matches. Germline V gives CDR1 ENHRY, CDR2 SYGVKD. The CDR3 sequence is 21 residues long. The CDR3 is CAISEGRTGLTNRYSNQPQHF. The DNA for the CDR3 is TGTGCCATCAGTGAGGGCCGGACAGGGCTCACAAACCGGTATAGCAATCAGCCCCAGCATTTT.

The rearrangement links TRBV6-5 to TRBJ2-2; D unresolved. The germline V and J ends were trimmed by 0 bases and 3 bases, with 11 bases remaining between them. This CDR3 is 16 amino acids long. Per the germline V gene, CDR1 is MNHEY and CDR2 is SVGAGI. The CDR3 coding sequence is TGTGCCAGCAGTTACTCGACTGTACCTTACACCGGGGAGCTGTTTTTT. Translation: CASSYSTVPYTGELFF.

The V gene is TRBV12-3 or TRBV12-4, the J gene TRBJ1-5; D remains unclear. With 1 base removed from V and 3 bases from J, the gap between germline ends came to 4 bases. This CDR3 contains 13 residues. CDR3 in amino acids: CASSLGLNQPQHF. The DNA of the CDR3 is TGTGCCAGCAGTTTAGGTCTCAATCAGCCCCAGCATTTT.